The 29 T cell receptor beta chains given below trace back to one sample, sequenced in a study of blood T cell repertoires in COVID-19. TCRdb keeps only in-frame clones here, not all; method: immunoSEQ multiplex PCR. Of some 200,000 clones in the sample, approximately 90% were seen once. The sample comprised PBMCs or T cells enriched from blood (not recorded which). The receptors shown here come from a woman in her twenties or thirties who had recovered from COVID-19.

CDR3 in DNA: TGTGCCAGCAGCGTAGCCGGCCAGGGGGGATCCTACAATGAGCAGTTCTTC. Translated, it gives CASSVAGQGGSYNEQFF. V usage is TRBV9 and J usage is TRBJ2-1, with D possibly being TRBD1 (7 bases). The V end lost 0 bases, the J end lost 1 base, and 14 bases lay between the germline ends. The CDR3 is made up of 17 amino acids. The germline gives CDR1 SGDLS, CDR2 YYNGEE.

The chain joins TRBV20-1 to TRBJ2-1, with 7 bases lining up with TRBD2. This CDR3 has 12 amino acids. The germline V gene encodes CDR1 DFQATT and CDR2 SNEGSKA (reference sequence). V was pared by 3 bases and J by 8 bases, with 4 bases of the junction left unmatched. The CDR3 nucleotides read TGCAGTGCTAGTAGGGCGGGAGATGAGCAGTTCTTC. This translates into CSASRAGDEQFF.

The sample holds many counts of this clone. The chain carries TRBV11-2 and TRBJ1-5; D remains ambiguous. CDR1 SGHAT and CDR2 FQNNGV come from the germline V gene. The CDR3 has 13 residues. V lost 0 bases to trimming and J lost 7 bases, with 7 bases between them. In DNA form, the CDR3 reads TGTGCCAGCAGCTTAGATGCCCGGCAGCCCCAGCATTTT. It is translated as CASSLDARQPQHF.

The chain recombines TRBV7-6 with TRBJ1-5; perhaps TRBD1 as D (5 bases). The CDR3 consists of 15 residues. Germline CDR1 reads SGHVS; CDR2 reads FNYEAQ. The ends were cut back, 5 bases at V and 1 base at J, with 12 bases in the middle. The CDR3 loop reads CASSAGGLSNQPQHF. The CDR3 nucleotides read TGTGCCAGCAGCGCGGGGGGTTTGAGCAATCAGCCCCAGCATTTT.

The chain couples TRBV6-2 or TRBV6-3 to TRBJ1-2; TRBD1 matches at 9 bases. Germline V gives CDR1 MNHEY, CDR2 SVGEGT. This CDR3 spans 15 amino acids. J gave up 4 bases and V 5 bases, and 8 bases lay outside the gene matches. The CDR3 loop reads CASSGQGLPLYGYTF. The CDR3 DNA follows: TGTGCCAGCAGTGGACAGGGGCTCCCCCTCTATGGCTACACCTTC.

CDR3 coding DNA: TGTGCCAGTAGTATTCGGTTGCTGGGGCCCTCCTATAATTCACCCCTCCACTTT. It yields the protein CASSIRLLGPSYNSPLHF. The chain has TRBV19 and TRBJ1-6, with D perhaps TRBD1 (5 bases). The CDR3 has 18 amino acids. Trimming stripped 3 bases from V and 0 bases from J, with 15 bases between. CDR1 and CDR2 (germline): LNHDA, SQIVND (reference sequence).

Here the CDR3 DNA reads TGTGCCAGCTCACCACGACAGCAGAACTATGGCTACACCTTC. As protein: CASSPRQQNYGYTF. The rearrangement links TRBV18 to TRBJ1-2; D is possibly TRBD1 (5 bases). This CDR3 contains 14 residues. Germline V gives CDR1 KGHSH, CDR2 LQKENI. V was pared by 1 base and J by 2 bases, with 8 bases between.

The V gene is TRBV6-5, the J gene TRBJ1-2; possible D gene TRBD1, 5 bases. The CDR3 has 13 amino acids. V was shortened by 7 bases and J by 2 bases, with 11 bases between the two germline ends. The germline V gene has CDR1 MNHEY and CDR2 SVGAGI. The CDR3 spells CASTDRGNYGYTF. CDR3 DNA: TGTGCCAGCACCGACCGGGGGAACTATGGCTACACCTTC.

J is TRBJ2-5 and V is TRBV7-6; TRBD1 is a possible D gene (5 bases). Per the germline V gene, CDR1 is SGHVS and CDR2 is FNYEAQ. This CDR3 region has 13 residues. V was cut by 4 bases and J by 2 bases, with 8 bases left in between. In DNA form, the CDR3 reads TGTGCCAGCAGCTCCAGGGAACAAGAGACCCAGTACTTC. This gives the protein CASSSREQETQYF.

This clone was found a few times. The gene calls are TRBV4-3 and TRBJ1-1; TRBD1 agrees at 8 bases. The CDR3 is 14 residues long. Per the germline V gene, CDR1 is LGHNA and CDR2 is YSLEER. J was trimmed by 5 bases and V by 1 base; bases with no gene match: 3. CDR3 amino acids: CASSQGRGRTEAFF. For the CDR3, the DNA is TGCGCCAGCAGCCAAGGCAGGGGGCGGACTGAAGCTTTCTTT.

The CDR3 DNA follows: TGTGCCAGTAGTGAACGAGTGGAGCAGTTCTTC. This translates into CASSERVEQFF. The rearrangement joins TRBV19 to TRBJ2-1; the D is unclear. The CDR3 runs to 11 residues. Germline V lookup: CDR1 LNHDA, CDR2 SQIVND (reference sequence). The V gene lost 5 bases and the J gene lost 10 bases, with 9 bases spanning the gap.

The chain recombines TRBV7-9 with TRBJ1-4, with D uncertain. CDR3 length: 14 amino acids. Germline V lookup: CDR1 SEHNR, CDR2 FQNEAQ (reference sequence). Trimming took off 5 bases at V and 8 bases at J, with 15 bases between the two ends. The CDR3 nucleotides are TGTGCCAGCAGCCCCCTAGAGTATCGGGAAAAACTGTTTTTT. It is translated as CASSPLEYREKLFF.

This chain joins TRBV27 and TRBJ1-2; TRBD1 agrees at 9 bases. Germline CDR1 reads MNHEY; CDR2 reads SMNVEV (reference sequence). V gave up 6 bases and J gave up 8 bases; unmatched junction bases: 4. CDR3 length: 12 residues. In nucleotides, the CDR3 is TGTGCCAGCAGAAACAGGGGGCACGGCTACACCTTC. Residues: CASRNRGHGYTF.

The rearrangement links TRBV15 to TRBJ1-2, with TRBD1 matching over 9 bases. Germline assignment: CDR1 LNHNV and CDR2 YYDKDF (reference sequence). J lost 4 bases, V lost 1 base, and 1 base had no gene match. This CDR3 has 14 amino acids. CDR3 nucleotides: TGTGCCACCAGCAGAGGGGGACAGGGCTATGGCTACACCTTC. This codes for CATSRGGQGYGYTF.

The chain has TRBV11-2 and TRBJ1-3, with D possibly matching TRBD1 (6 bases). Germline loops: CDR1 SGHAT, CDR2 FQNNGV. Trimming cost V 5 bases and J 0 bases, with 11 bases left between them. This CDR3 spans 15 amino acids. The CDR3 loop reads CASSPGQTSGNTIYF. The DNA for the CDR3 is TGTGCCAGCAGCCCAGGACAGACCTCTGGAAACACCATATATTTT.

The chain combines TRBV6-2 or TRBV6-3 with TRBJ1-5; unclear D gene. With 7 bases removed from V and 1 base from J, the gap between germline ends came to 11 bases. This CDR3 is 14 amino acids long. Germline loops: CDR1 MNHEY, CDR2 SVGEGT. The CDR3 sequence: CASTPTTSNQPQHF. Here the CDR3 DNA reads TGTGCCAGCACCCCTACCACAAGCAATCAGCCCCAGCATTTT.

The chain joins TRBV6-5 to TRBJ2-5; possibly TRBD1 for D (6 bases). V was shortened by 4 bases and J by 5 bases, with 17 bases between the two germline ends. Germline CDR1 is MNHEY and CDR2 is SVGAGI. This CDR3 comprises 15 residues. In nucleotides, the CDR3 is TGTGCCAGCAGTTCACGGGACACGGATGGGGAGACCCAGTACTTC. This gives the protein CASSSRDTDGETQYF.

The chain carries TRBV27 and TRBJ2-7, with a weak D call TRBD1 (5 bases). CDR3 length equals 16 residues. Deletions cut 8 bases from V and 4 bases from J, with 24 bases between. CDR1 and CDR2 (germline): MNHEY, SMNVEV (reference sequence). In DNA, the CDR3 is TGTGCCAGCCGATTTTCCTCAGGGCAGGGAACGTACGAGCAGTACTTC. It is translated as CASRFSSGQGTYEQYF.

The gene calls are TRBV29-1 and TRBJ2-6; no reliable D call. This CDR3 is built from 14 residues. The germline gives CDR1 SQVTM, CDR2 ANQGSEA. Trimming pared 2 bases from V and 3 bases from J, leaving 8 bases between. The CDR3 DNA sequence: TGCAGCGTTGAATTGACGGGTGGGGCCAACGTCCTGACTTTC. Translating gives CSVELTGGANVLTF.

The genes are TRBV30 and TRBJ2-1, with 13 bases that match TRBD2. V was clipped by 2 bases and J by 7 bases; unmatched bases: 5. Germline CDR1 reads GTSNPN; CDR2 reads SVGIG (reference sequence). There are 15 residues in the CDR3. The CDR3 DNA is TGTGCCTGGAGTCGGACTAGCGGGAGAATAAATGAGCAGTTCTTC. It yields the protein CAWSRTSGRINEQFF.

Here the CDR3 reads CASSEVRVDYGYTF. The CDR3 DNA reads TGCGCCAGCAGTGAAGTCCGGGTAGACTATGGCTACACCTTC. This chain links TRBV10-2 with TRBJ1-2; D gene ambiguous. The V gene's germline CDR1 is WSHSY and CDR2 SAAADI. The CDR3 runs to 14 residues. Trimming shortened V by 3 bases and J by 3 bases, and 11 bases separated the two germline ends.

This chain links TRBV6-5 with TRBJ1-1; D might be TRBD1 (5 bases). Per germline, CDR1 MNHEY and CDR2 SVGAGI. The V and J ends lost 4 bases and 5 bases respectively, with 11 bases between them. This CDR3 comprises 13 residues. The CDR3 sequence: CASSFWGNTEAFF. CDR3 nucleotides: TGTGCCAGCAGTTTTTGGGGCAATACTGAAGCTTTCTTT.

This chain uses TRBV30 with TRBJ1-6, with D possibly being TRBD1 (5 bases). Per germline, CDR1 GTSNPN and CDR2 SVGIG (reference sequence). The CDR3 has 13 amino acids. The germline V and J ends were trimmed by 3 bases and 5 bases, with 8 bases remaining between them. The CDR3 DNA is TGTGCCTGGAGACAGGACAATAATTCACCCCTCCACTTT. This encodes CAWRQDNNSPLHF.

This chain uses TRBV7-9 with TRBJ2-5; no clear D. V was pared by 1 base and J by 5 bases, with 11 bases between. Per germline, CDR1 SEHNR and CDR2 FQNEAQ (reference sequence). The CDR3 extends over 14 amino acids. In DNA form, the CDR3 reads TGTGCCAGCAGCTTAGGCGCAGGCGCCGAGACCCAGTACTTC. Protein: CASSLGAGAETQYF.

This chain connects TRBV9 to TRBJ2-2, with 7 bases lining up with TRBD1. CDR3 length equals 15 residues. J gave up 3 bases and V 3 bases, and 5 bases lay outside the gene matches. Germline V lookup: CDR1 SGDLS, CDR2 YYNGEE. This chain's CDR3 is CASSGNQGDTGELFF. Written as DNA, the CDR3 is TGTGCCAGCAGCGGGAACCAGGGGGACACCGGGGAGCTGTTTTTT.

The chain uses TRBV15 and TRBJ1-4; 9 positions match TRBD1. V trimming: 4 bases; J trimming: 8 bases; junction bases outside the gene matches: 8. The CDR3 totals 15 residues. Germline CDR1 is LNHNV and CDR2 is YYDKDF (reference sequence). The CDR3 region has the DNA TGTGCCACCAGCACCGGGACAGGGAAACACGAAAAACTGTTTTTT. Its translation is CATSTGTGKHEKLFF.

This clone was recorded only once. CDR3 sequence: CALTDTQYF. CDR3 sequence (DNA): TGTGCCCTCACAGATACGCAGTATTTT. The chain joins TRBV7-8 to TRBJ2-3; unclear D gene. The CDR3 runs to 9 residues. Looked up from germline, CDR1 is SGHVS and CDR2 is FQNEAQ. With 11 bases removed from V and 2 bases from J, the gap between germline ends came to 2 bases.

This clone has just one count. The chain links TRBV23-1 to TRBJ1-5; D call uncertain. TRBV23-1 is designated an ORF whose function remains uncertain. Trimming stripped 3 bases from V and 5 bases from J, with 8 bases between. CDR3 length equals 13 residues. The CDR3 loop is CASSQGGDQPQHF. The CDR3 coding sequence is TGCGCCAGCAGTCAGGGTGGAGATCAGCCCCAGCATTTT.

CDR3 in DNA: TGTGCCAGCTCACCGCAGACTAGCGGGACCACAGATACGCAGTATTTT. Translation gives CASSPQTSGTTDTQYF. V usage is TRBV18 and J usage is TRBJ2-3; 11 bases fit TRBD2. CDR3 length: 16 residues. The germline V gene has CDR1 KGHSH and CDR2 LQKENI. With V trimmed by 3 bases and J by 2 bases, 4 bases remained unmatched.